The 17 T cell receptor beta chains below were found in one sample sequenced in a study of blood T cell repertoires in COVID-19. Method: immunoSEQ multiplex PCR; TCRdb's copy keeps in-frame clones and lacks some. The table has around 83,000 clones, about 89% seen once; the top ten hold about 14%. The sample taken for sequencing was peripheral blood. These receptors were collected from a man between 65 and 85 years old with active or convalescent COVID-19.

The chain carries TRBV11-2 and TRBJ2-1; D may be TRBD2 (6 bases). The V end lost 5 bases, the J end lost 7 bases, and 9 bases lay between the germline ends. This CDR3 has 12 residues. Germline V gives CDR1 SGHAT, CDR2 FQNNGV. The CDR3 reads CASSPRENEQFF. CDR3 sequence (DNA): TGTGCCAGCAGCCCCCGGGAGAATGAGCAGTTCTTC.

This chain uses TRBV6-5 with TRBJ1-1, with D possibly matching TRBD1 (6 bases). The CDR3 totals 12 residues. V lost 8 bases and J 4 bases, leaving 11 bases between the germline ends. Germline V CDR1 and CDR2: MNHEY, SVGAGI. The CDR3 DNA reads TGTGCCAGCCGGACAGTCGGCACTGAAGCTTTCTTT. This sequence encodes CASRTVGTEAFF.

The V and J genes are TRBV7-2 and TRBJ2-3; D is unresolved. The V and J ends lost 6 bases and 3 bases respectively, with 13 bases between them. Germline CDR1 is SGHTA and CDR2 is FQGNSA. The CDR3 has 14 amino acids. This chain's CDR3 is CASRARPSTDTQYF. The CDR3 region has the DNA TGTGCCAGCAGAGCTAGACCTAGTACAGATACGCAGTATTTT.

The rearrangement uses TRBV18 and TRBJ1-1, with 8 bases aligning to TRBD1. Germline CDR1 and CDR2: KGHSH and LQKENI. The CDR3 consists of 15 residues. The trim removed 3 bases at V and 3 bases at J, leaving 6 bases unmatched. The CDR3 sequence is CASSPGTGGDTEAFF. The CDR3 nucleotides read TGTGCCAGCTCACCCGGGACAGGCGGGGACACTGAAGCTTTCTTT.

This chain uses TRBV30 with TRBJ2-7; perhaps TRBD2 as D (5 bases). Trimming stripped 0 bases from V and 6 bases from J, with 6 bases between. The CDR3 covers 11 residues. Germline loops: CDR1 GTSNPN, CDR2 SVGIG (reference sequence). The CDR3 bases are TGTGCCTGGAGTGTCGGAGGCGAGCAGTACTTC. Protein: CAWSVGGEQYF.

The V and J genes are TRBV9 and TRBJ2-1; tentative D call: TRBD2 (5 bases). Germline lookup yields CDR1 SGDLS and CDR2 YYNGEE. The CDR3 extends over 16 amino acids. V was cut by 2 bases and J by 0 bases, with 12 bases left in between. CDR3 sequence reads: CASSVLAYNSYNEQFF. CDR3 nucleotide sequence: TGTGCCAGCAGCGTTTTAGCGTACAACTCCTACAATGAGCAGTTCTTC.

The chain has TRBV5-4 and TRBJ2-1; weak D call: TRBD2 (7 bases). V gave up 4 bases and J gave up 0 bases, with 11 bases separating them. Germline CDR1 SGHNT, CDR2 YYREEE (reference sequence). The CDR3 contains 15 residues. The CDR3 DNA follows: TGTGCCAGCAGCAGGGGGGGGGTCTCCTACAATGAGCAGTTCTTC. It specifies CASSRGGVSYNEQFF.

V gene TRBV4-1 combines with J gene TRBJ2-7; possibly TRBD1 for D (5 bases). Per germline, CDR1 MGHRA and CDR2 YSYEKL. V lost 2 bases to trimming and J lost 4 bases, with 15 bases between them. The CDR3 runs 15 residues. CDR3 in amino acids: CASSQSTGSQYEQYF. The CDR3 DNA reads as TGCGCCAGCAGCCAAAGCACAGGTAGTCAGTACGAGCAGTACTTC.

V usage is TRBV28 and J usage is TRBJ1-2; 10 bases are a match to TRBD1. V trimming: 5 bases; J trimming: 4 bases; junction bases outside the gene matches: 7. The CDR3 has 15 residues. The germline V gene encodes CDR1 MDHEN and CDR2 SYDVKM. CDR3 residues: CASSPFGTGAYGYTF. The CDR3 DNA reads TGTGCCAGCAGTCCTTTCGGGACAGGGGCCTATGGCTACACCTTC.

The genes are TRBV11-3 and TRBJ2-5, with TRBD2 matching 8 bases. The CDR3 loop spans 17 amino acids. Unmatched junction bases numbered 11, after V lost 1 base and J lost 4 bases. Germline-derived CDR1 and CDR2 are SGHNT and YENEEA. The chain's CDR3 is CASSLGVAGGAPETQYF. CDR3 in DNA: TGTGCCAGCAGCTTAGGGGTGGCGGGAGGCGCCCCAGAGACCCAGTACTTC.

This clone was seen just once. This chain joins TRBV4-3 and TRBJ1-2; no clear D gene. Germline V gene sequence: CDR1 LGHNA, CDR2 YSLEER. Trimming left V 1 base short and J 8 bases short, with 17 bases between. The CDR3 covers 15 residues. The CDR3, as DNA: TGCGCCAGCAGCCAAGGTCCGGGTTTTGGCGACGGCTACACCTTC. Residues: CASSQGPGFGDGYTF.

CDR3 coding DNA: TGTGCCAGCTCACCGAGTGGGGGGTCCTACAATGAGCAGTTCTTC. It encodes CASSPSGGSYNEQFF. V is TRBV18 and J is TRBJ2-1; tentatively, D is TRBD2 (6 bases). Trimming took 3 bases from V and 1 from J, leaving 10 bases between them. CDR3 length equals 15 residues. Germline V gene sequence: CDR1 KGHSH, CDR2 LQKENI.

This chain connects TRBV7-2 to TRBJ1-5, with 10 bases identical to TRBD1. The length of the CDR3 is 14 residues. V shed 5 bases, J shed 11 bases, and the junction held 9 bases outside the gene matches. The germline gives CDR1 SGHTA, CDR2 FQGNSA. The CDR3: CASSAAGTGVSQHF. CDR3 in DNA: TGTGCCAGCAGCGCAGCCGGGACAGGGGTGTCCCAGCATTTT. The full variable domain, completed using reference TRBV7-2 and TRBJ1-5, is GAGVSQSPSNKVTEKGKDVELRCDPISGHTALYWYRQSLGQGLEFLIYFQGNSAPDKSGLPSDRFSAERTGGSVSTLTIQRTQQEDSAVYLCASSAAGTGVSQHFGDGTRLSIL.

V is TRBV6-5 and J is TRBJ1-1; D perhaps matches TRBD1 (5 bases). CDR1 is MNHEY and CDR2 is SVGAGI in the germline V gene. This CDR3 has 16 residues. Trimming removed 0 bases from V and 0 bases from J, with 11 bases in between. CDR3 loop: CASSYSTGPVNTEAFF. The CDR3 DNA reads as TGTGCCAGCAGTTACTCAACAGGCCCGGTGAACACTGAAGCTTTCTTT.

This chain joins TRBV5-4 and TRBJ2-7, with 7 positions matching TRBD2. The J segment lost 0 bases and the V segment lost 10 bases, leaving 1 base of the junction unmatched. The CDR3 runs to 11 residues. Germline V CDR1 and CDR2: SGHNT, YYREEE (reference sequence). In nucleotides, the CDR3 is TGTGCCTGGGGGGGCTCCTACGAGCAGTACTTC. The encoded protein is CAWGGSYEQYF. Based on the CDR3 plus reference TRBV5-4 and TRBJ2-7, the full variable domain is ETGVTQSPTHLIKTRGQQVTLRCSSQSGHNTVSWYQQALGQGPQFIFQYYREEENGRGNFPPRFSGLQFPNYSSELNVNALELDDSALYLCAWGGSYEQYFGPGTRLTVT.

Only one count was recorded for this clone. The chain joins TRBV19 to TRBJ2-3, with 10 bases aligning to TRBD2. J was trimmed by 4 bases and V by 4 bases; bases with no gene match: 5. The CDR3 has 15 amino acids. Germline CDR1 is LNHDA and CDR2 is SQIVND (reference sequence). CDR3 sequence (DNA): TGTGCCAGTAGTAACCTAGCGGGAGTATCAGATACGCAGTATTTT. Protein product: CASSNLAGVSDTQYF.

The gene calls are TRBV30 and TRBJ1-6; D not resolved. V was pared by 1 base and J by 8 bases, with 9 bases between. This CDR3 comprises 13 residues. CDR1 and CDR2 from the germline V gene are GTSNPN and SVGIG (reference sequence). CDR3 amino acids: CAWSGGMDSPLHF. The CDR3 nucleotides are TGTGCCTGGAGTGGAGGCATGGATTCACCCCTCCACTTT. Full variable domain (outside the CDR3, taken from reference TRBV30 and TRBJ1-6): SQTIHQWPATLVQPVGSPLSLECTVEGTSNPNLYWYRQAAGRGLQLLFYSVGIGQISSEVPQNLSASRPQDRQFILSSKKLLLSDSGFYLCAWSGGMDSPLHFGNGTRLTVT.